The 5 T cell receptor beta chains given below trace back to one sample, sequenced in a study of T-cell memory formation after mild COVID-19. TCRdb reprocessed the 5' RACE reads via MiXCR and lists one record per CDR3 protein. The data contain hundreds of thousands of distinct CDR3 sequences, approximately 21% of them singletons. What was sequenced was PBMCs or a T cell subset sorted from them (not recorded which). These receptor sequences come from an adult woman who had mild COVID-19 (a few samples of this study predate the infection). Cell type and time point are not known.

The chain employs TRBV6-1 and TRBJ2-1; maybe TRBD2 (6 bases). The CDR3 is 13 residues long. Germline assignment: CDR1 MNHNS and CDR2 SASEGT. V was clipped by 2 bases and J by 10 bases, with 12 bases between them. The CDR3 sequence: CASSELGRTEQFF. The CDR3 coding sequence is TGTGCCAGCAGTGAATTAGGGAGGACAGAGCAGTTCTTC.

CDR3 DNA sequence: TGCAGTGCCAGTGGACTAGCGGCCTACAATGAGCAGTTCTTC. It encodes CSASGLAAYNEQFF. This chain links TRBV20-1 with TRBJ2-1; 10 bases are a match to TRBD2. Germline-derived CDR1 and CDR2 are DFQATT and SNEGSKA (reference sequence). The CDR3 length is 14 residues. V lost 6 bases, J lost 2 bases, and 4 bases stayed unmatched.

V usage is TRBV7-9 and J usage is TRBJ1-2, with a weak D call TRBD1 (5 bases). CDR1 and CDR2 (germline): SEHNR, FQNEAQ (reference sequence). Trimming removed 5 bases at V and 5 bases at J, with 12 bases between. This CDR3 region has 13 residues. CDR3 sequence: CASSESGWYGYTF. The CDR3 DNA reads TGTGCCAGCAGCGAATCAGGGTGGTATGGCTACACCTTC.

This clonotype occurred a few times. V is TRBV14 and J is TRBJ2-7, with TRBD2 identical over 7 bases. The CDR3 covers 16 residues. V shed 0 bases and J 4 bases; nucleotides not matched to a gene: 9. Per germline, CDR1 SGHDN and CDR2 FVKESK. CDR3: CASSQDRGGSWYEQYF. Here the CDR3 DNA reads TGTGCCAGCAGCCAAGATCGGGGCGGGAGCTGGTACGAGCAGTACTTC.

This clonotype showed up just a few times. V usage is TRBV27 and J usage is TRBJ1-4; D may be TRBD1 (6 bases). Germline CDR1 reads MNHEY; CDR2 reads SMNVEV (reference sequence). Deletions cut 5 bases from V and 4 bases from J, with 20 bases between. The CDR3 contains 17 residues. The CDR3 nucleotides are TGTGCCAGCAGTCCCGGGACGGTCGGGACACATAATGAAAAACTGTTTTTT. Protein product: CASSPGTVGTHNEKLFF.